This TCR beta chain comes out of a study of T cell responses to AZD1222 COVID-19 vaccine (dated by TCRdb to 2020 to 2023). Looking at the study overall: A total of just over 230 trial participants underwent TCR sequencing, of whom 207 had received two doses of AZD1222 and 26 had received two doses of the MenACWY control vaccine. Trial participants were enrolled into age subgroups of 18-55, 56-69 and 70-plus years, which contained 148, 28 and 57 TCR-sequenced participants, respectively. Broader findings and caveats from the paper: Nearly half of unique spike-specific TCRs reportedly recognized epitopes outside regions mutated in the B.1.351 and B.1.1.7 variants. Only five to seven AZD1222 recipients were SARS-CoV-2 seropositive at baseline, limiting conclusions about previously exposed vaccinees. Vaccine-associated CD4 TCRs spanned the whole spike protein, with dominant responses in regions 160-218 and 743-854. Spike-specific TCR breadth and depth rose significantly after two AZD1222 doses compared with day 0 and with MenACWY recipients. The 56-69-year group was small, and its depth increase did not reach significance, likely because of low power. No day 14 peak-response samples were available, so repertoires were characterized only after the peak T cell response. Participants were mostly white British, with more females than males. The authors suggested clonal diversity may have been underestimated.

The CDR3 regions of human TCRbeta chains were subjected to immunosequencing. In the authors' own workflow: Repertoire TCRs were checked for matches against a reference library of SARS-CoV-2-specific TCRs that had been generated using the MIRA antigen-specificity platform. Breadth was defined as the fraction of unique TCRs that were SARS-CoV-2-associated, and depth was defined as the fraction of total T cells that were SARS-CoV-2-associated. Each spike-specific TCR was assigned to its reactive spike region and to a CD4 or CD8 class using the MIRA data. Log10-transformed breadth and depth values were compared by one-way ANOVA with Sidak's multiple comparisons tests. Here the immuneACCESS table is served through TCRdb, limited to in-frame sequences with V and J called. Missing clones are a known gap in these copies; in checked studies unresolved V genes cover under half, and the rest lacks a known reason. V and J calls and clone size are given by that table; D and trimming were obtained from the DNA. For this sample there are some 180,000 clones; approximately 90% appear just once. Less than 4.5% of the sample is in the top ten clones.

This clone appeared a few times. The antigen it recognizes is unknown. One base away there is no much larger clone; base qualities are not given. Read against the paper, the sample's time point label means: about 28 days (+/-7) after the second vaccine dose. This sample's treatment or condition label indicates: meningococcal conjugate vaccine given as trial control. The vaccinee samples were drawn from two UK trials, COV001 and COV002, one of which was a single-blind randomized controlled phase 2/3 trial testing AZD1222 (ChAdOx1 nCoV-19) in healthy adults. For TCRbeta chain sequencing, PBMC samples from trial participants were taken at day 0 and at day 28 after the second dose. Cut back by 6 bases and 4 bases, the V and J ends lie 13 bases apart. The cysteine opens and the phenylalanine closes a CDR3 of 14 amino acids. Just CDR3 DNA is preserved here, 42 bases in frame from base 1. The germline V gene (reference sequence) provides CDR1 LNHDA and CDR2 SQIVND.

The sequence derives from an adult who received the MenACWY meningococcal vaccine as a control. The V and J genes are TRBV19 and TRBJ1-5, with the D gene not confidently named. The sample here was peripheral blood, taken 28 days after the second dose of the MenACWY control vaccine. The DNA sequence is TGTGCCAGTAGAAGGCAGTCTGGGAATCAGCCCCAGCATTTT. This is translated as CASRRQSGNQPQHF.